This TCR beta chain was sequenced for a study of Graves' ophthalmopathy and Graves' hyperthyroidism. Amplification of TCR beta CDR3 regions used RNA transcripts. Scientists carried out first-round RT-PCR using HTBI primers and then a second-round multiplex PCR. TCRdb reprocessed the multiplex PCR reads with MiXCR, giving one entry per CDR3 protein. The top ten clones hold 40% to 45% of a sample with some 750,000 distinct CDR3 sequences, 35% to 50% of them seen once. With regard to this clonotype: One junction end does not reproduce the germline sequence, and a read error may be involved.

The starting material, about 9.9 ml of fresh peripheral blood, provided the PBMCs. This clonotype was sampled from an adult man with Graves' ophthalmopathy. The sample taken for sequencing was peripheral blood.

CDR3 loop: CASSQGQEGLSNQPQHF. CDR3 coding DNA: TGCGCCAGCAGCCAAGGTCAGGAAGGTCTGAGCAATCAGCCCCAGCATTTT. The chain combines TRBV11-2 with TRBJ1-5, with unresolved D. Germline assignment: CDR1 SGHAT and CDR2 FQNNGV. The CDR3 covers 17 residues. The full variable domain, its missing parts supplied by reference TRBV11-2 and TRBJ1-5, is EAGVAQSPRYKIIEKRQSVAFWCNPISGHATLYWYQQILGQGPKLLIQFQNNGVVDDSQLPKDRFSAERLKGVDSTLKIQPAKLEDSAVYLCASSQGQEGLSNQPQHFGDGTRLSIL.